The next 20 T cell receptor beta chains were all read from a single sample in a study of T cell responses to AZD1222 COVID-19 vaccine. Clones were read by immunoSEQ multiplex PCR, and TCRdb kept only the in-frame ones, dropping some. The table records over 130,000 clones, 85% to 95% of them present only once. The source was peripheral blood, collected on day 0 of AZD1222 vaccination. The origin of the receptors is an adult in good health.

The rearrangement links TRBV7-9 to TRBJ1-1, with D possibly TRBD1 on 5 matching bases. The CDR3 sequence is 14 residues long. Germline V gene lookup returns CDR1 SEHNR and CDR2 FQNEAQ (reference sequence). Trimming left V 3 bases short and J 5 bases short, with 13 bases between. CDR3 residues: CASSFLRGGTEAFF. The CDR3, as DNA: TGTGCCAGCAGCTTTTTGAGGGGAGGAACTGAAGCTTTCTTT.

This clone was observed once. The rearrangement uses TRBV6-5 and TRBJ1-1; D not certain. Germline lookup yields CDR1 MNHEY and CDR2 SVGAGI. The CDR3 spans 15 residues. V lost 0 bases, J lost 3 bases, and 11 bases lay in between. This CDR3 reads CASSYSIAADTEAFF. The CDR3 nucleotides are TGTGCCAGCAGTTACTCGATAGCGGCGGACACTGAAGCTTTCTTT.

This clone is a singleton in its sample. The chain joins TRBV18 to TRBJ1-2, with TRBD1 matching over 7 bases. Germline CDR1 reads KGHSH; CDR2 reads LQKENI. After removal of 2 bases from V and 1 base from J, the junction contained 7 bases not matched to a gene. CDR3 size: 16 residues. The CDR3 loop reads CASSPGRQGLNYGYTF. The CDR3 DNA reads as TGTGCCAGCTCACCAGGTAGACAGGGCCTTAACTATGGCTACACCTTC.

The rearrangement joins TRBV5-1 to TRBJ2-3, with 9 bases lining up with TRBD1. Germline CDR1 is SGHRS and CDR2 is YFSETQ. The CDR3 spans 15 residues. J was trimmed by 1 base and V by 2 bases; bases with no gene match: 2. The CDR3: CASSFGTGRTDTQYF. The CDR3 nucleotides are TGCGCCAGCAGCTTCGGGACAGGGCGCACAGATACGCAGTATTTT.

The count of this clone is one. The chain has TRBV5-1 and TRBJ2-5; TRBD1 might be the D (5 bases). CDR1 and CDR2 (germline): SGHRS, YFSETQ. CDR3 size: 15 residues. Trimming took off 1 base at V and 2 bases at J, with 12 bases between the two ends. The CDR3 loop is CASSLNRPEQETQYF. For the CDR3, the DNA is TGCGCCAGCAGCTTGAACAGGCCGGAACAAGAGACCCAGTACTTC.

This chain connects TRBV7-9 to TRBJ1-1, with TRBD1 as a possible D gene (5 bases). Looked up from germline, CDR1 is SEHNR and CDR2 is FQNEAQ (reference sequence). V lost 5 bases, J lost 7 bases, and 14 bases lay in between. CDR3 length: 13 residues. As DNA, the CDR3 is TGTGCCAGCAGCCCGTTATGGGGGATTGAAGCTTTCTTT. This translates into CASSPLWGIEAFF.

The chain has TRBV5-1 and TRBJ2-1; TRBD1 matches 8 bases. This CDR3 is 16 amino acids long. V was clipped by 2 bases and J by 8 bases; unmatched bases: 12. Germline values: CDR1 SGHRS, CDR2 YFSETQ. CDR3 bases: TGCGCCAGCAGCTTTCTGGGGCAGGGGGCTGTCGATGAGCAGTTCTTC. As protein: CASSFLGQGAVDEQFF.

The chain recombines TRBV7-9 with TRBJ2-6, with D unresolved. CDR3 length: 16 amino acids. V was clipped by 0 bases and J by 13 bases, with 19 bases between them. The germline gives CDR1 SEHNR, CDR2 FQNEAQ (reference sequence). CDR3 loop: CASSLASAALISVLTF. For the CDR3, the DNA is TGTGCCAGCAGCTTAGCTTCGGCAGCCCTAATCAGTGTCCTGACTTTC.

The rearrangement links TRBV6-5 to TRBJ1-1, with D possibly being TRBD1 (5 bases). The V end was cut by 0 bases, the J end by 4 bases, with 15 bases between. This CDR3 region has 16 residues. The V gene's germline CDR1 is MNHEY and CDR2 SVGAGI. This chain's CDR3 is CASSYSIISGPTEAFF. CDR3 sequence (DNA): TGTGCCAGCAGTTACTCGATTATTTCAGGGCCCACTGAAGCTTTCTTT.

The rearrangement links TRBV6-1 to TRBJ1-2; tentatively, D is TRBD1 (5 bases). This CDR3 is built from 16 residues. Germline V gene lookup returns CDR1 MNHNS and CDR2 SASEGT. The V end lost 2 bases, the J end lost 4 bases, and 17 bases lay between the germline ends. The CDR3 bases are TGTGCCAGCAGTGAAATGGCAGGGCGTCCTTTCTATGGCTACACCTTC. Its protein product is CASSEMAGRPFYGYTF.

The chain links TRBV4-1 to TRBJ1-2, with D perhaps TRBD1 (5 bases). The germline V and J ends were trimmed by 4 bases and 3 bases, with 15 bases remaining between them. This CDR3 has 15 residues. Germline CDR1 is MGHRA and CDR2 is YSYEKL. CDR3 residues: CASSPTPGTDYGYTF. Here the CDR3 DNA reads TGCGCCAGCAGCCCTACTCCTGGGACGGACTATGGCTACACCTTC.

This chain uses TRBV6-5 with TRBJ2-5, with 11 bases identical to TRBD2. Germline CDR1 reads MNHEY; CDR2 reads SVGAGI. This CDR3 comprises 14 residues. The V gene end was trimmed by 5 bases and the J gene end by 5 bases; junction bases not matched to a gene: 4. CDR3 sequence (DNA): TGTGCCAGCAGTACTAGCGGGAGTTGGGAGACCCAGTACTTC. Translation: CASSTSGSWETQYF.

The chain has TRBV15 and TRBJ1-2; 10 bases align to TRBD1. The length of the CDR3 is 14 residues. The germline V gene encodes CDR1 LNHNV and CDR2 YYDKDF (reference sequence). J lost 7 bases, V lost 3 bases, and 5 bases had no gene match. In DNA, the CDR3 is TGTGCCACCAGCAGTCGACAGGGGGCCGGTGGCTACACCTTC. It codes for CATSSRQGAGGYTF.

The chain has TRBV7-3 and TRBJ2-3, with 12 positions matching TRBD2. After removal of 5 bases from V and 6 bases from J, the junction contained 6 bases not matched to a gene. CDR1 and CDR2 from the germline V gene are SGHTA and FQGTGA. The CDR3 runs to 15 residues. This chain's CDR3 is CASSPSGRGPDTQYF. The CDR3 DNA follows: TGTGCCAGCAGCCCTAGCGGGAGGGGACCCGATACGCAGTATTTT.

The chain combines TRBV18 with TRBJ2-3; 9 bases fit TRBD2. J was trimmed by 7 bases and V by 4 bases; bases with no gene match: 18. The V gene's germline CDR1 is KGHSH and CDR2 LQKENI. This CDR3 contains 18 residues. The CDR3 DNA reads as TGTGCCAGCTCACGCATATACGAGGCGGGAGGGCCGAGGAATACGCAGTATTTT. Translating gives CASSRIYEAGGPRNTQYF.

The chain is built from TRBV9 and TRBJ1-1; weak D call: TRBD1 (6 bases). Germline V CDR1 and CDR2: SGDLS, YYNGEE. The CDR3 sequence is 13 residues long. Trimming cost V 4 bases and J 4 bases, with 11 bases left between them. CDR3 amino acids: CASSLRGVTEAFF. The CDR3 nucleotides are TGTGCCAGCAGCCTCAGGGGTGTCACTGAAGCTTTCTTT.

The chain employs TRBV2 and TRBJ1-3, with D maybe TRBD1 (5 bases). This CDR3 contains 15 residues. Looked up from germline, CDR1 is SNHLY and CDR2 is FYNNEI. V gave up 6 bases and J gave up 0 bases, with 12 bases separating them. The CDR3 sequence is CASSPQVLSGNTIYF. CDR3 DNA sequence: TGTGCCAGCAGCCCACAGGTGCTCTCTGGAAACACCATATATTTT.

V is TRBV7-9 and J is TRBJ2-3, with a possible D match to TRBD2 (6 bases). The CDR3 totals 19 residues. V lost 1 base and J lost 0, with 20 bases in between. Germline CDR1 reads SEHNR; CDR2 reads FQNEAQ (reference sequence). CDR3 loop: CASSLGSRTTRSSTDTQYF. The CDR3 region has the DNA TGTGCCAGCAGCTTAGGGTCACGGACTACAAGGTCTAGCACAGATACGCAGTATTTT.

The chain links TRBV7-8 to TRBJ2-3, with D hard to call. The CDR3 extends over 12 amino acids. The germline CDR1 and CDR2 sequences are SGHVS and FQNEAQ. V was clipped by 1 base and J by 10 bases, with 9 bases between them. In DNA form, the CDR3 reads TGTGCCAGCAGCTTAGAGGCTAGTTCGCAGTATTTT. Protein: CASSLEASSQYF.

The chain is built from TRBV3-1 (or the pseudogene TRBV3-2) and TRBJ1-6, with no clear D. Germline V gives CDR1 LGHDT, CDR2 YNNKEL (reference sequence). The CDR3 runs 12 residues. Trimming took 1 base from V and 12 from J, leaving 7 bases between them. DNA of the CDR3: TGTGCCAGCAGCCAAGCGGGTGGACCCCTCCACTTT. Its translation is CASSQAGGPLHF.